These 26 T cell receptor beta chains came from one sample sequenced in a study of PD-L1 blockade in urothelial cancer. TCRdb's copy holds only in-frame clones and misses some; the assay was immunoSEQ multiplex PCR. The sample yields roughly 36,000 clones, roughly 90% seen once. The specimen was PBMCs, collected around atezolizumab (anti-PD-L1) treatment. The receptors derive from a man aged 55 to 69 with urothelial cancer.

In nucleotides, the CDR3 is TGTGCCAGTAGTATAACTATTTCCGCCGAAAAACTGTTTTTT. This gives the protein CASSITISAEKLFF. The rearrangement uses TRBV19 and TRBJ1-4, with no clear D. Trimming pared 2 bases from V and 8 bases from J, leaving 12 bases between. Germline-derived CDR1 and CDR2 are LNHDA and SQIVND (reference sequence). This CDR3 is 14 amino acids long.

This rearrangement joins TRBV4-2 to TRBJ2-3; D perhaps matches TRBD1 (6 bases). The CDR3 is 16 amino acids. Trimming left V 0 bases short and J 6 bases short, with 16 bases between. Germline lookup yields CDR1 LGHNA and CDR2 YNFKEQ. The CDR3 protein is CASSQEPQGNYDTQYF. The CDR3 DNA reads TGTGCCAGCAGCCAAGAACCACAGGGTAATTACGATACGCAGTATTTT.

This chain links TRBV7-9 with TRBJ2-7; perhaps TRBD2 as D (6 bases). Germline V CDR1 and CDR2: SEHNR, FQNEAQ (reference sequence). CDR3 length equals 16 residues. V gave up 5 bases and J gave up 2 bases, with 19 bases separating them. Written as DNA, the CDR3 is TGTGCCAGCAGCCCTCTGACTAGAATCGCCCCCTACGAGCAGTACTTC. Amino acids: CASSPLTRIAPYEQYF.

The J gene is TRBJ1-2, the V gene TRBV5-1, with a possible D match to TRBD1 (5 bases). The CDR3 runs 13 residues. V lost 2 bases and J 4 bases, leaving 9 bases between the germline ends. Per the germline V gene, CDR1 is SGHRS and CDR2 is YFSETQ. The CDR3 nucleotides read TGCGCCAGCAGCTTTGACAGCAGCTATGGCTACACCTTC. It specifies CASSFDSSYGYTF.

The J gene is TRBJ1-1, the V gene TRBV7-6; D unresolved. This CDR3 comprises 14 residues. Trimming shortened V by 1 base and J by 4 bases, and 10 bases separated the two germline ends. CDR1 is SGHVS and CDR2 is FNYEAQ in the germline V gene. CDR3 nucleotide sequence: TGTGCCAGCAGCTTAGGATCGGTTTTCACTGAAGCTTTCTTT. Translation: CASSLGSVFTEAFF.

The V call is TRBV10-3, the J call TRBJ2-4; 12 bases are a match to TRBD2. Losses at the gene ends were 3 bases for V and 8 bases for J; bases not matched to a gene: 2. The CDR3 is 14 amino acids. The germline gives CDR1 ENHRY, CDR2 SYGVKD. The CDR3 nucleotides read TGTGCCATCAGTGACGCTAGCGGGAGGGACATTCAGTACTTC. It yields the protein CAISDASGRDIQYF.

The V call is TRBV28, the J call TRBJ1-5; D is possibly TRBD1 (5 bases). The CDR3 has 14 amino acids. Trimming pared 4 bases from V and 6 bases from J, leaving 13 bases between. Germline V gives CDR1 MDHEN, CDR2 SYDVKM. The CDR3 here is CASSSTGGSQPQHF. CDR3 DNA sequence: TGTGCCAGCAGTTCCACAGGAGGGAGTCAGCCCCAGCATTTT.

For the CDR3, the DNA is TGTGCCAGCAGCGGTGGAACAGGGGGCACAGATACGCAGTATTTT. Translating it yields CASSGGTGGTDTQYF. This chain uses TRBV9 with TRBJ2-3, with 7 nucleotides matching TRBD1. This CDR3 comprises 15 residues. The germline V gene encodes CDR1 SGDLS and CDR2 YYNGEE. J lost 1 base, V lost 3 bases, and 5 bases had no gene match.

In regard to this clone: At one end the junction does not follow the germline gene, possibly because of a read error. DNA of the CDR3: TGTGCCAGCAGTCGTCTCCGGGACAGGGGGAACGGTTCGTTC. Translated, it gives CASSRLRDRGNGSF. The chain employs TRBV2 and TRBJ2-7, with 11 bases fitting TRBD1. Germline loops: CDR1 SNHLY, CDR2 FYNNEI. The CDR3 covers 14 residues.

The chain carries TRBV15 and TRBJ2-7, with D unclear. From germline, CDR1 is LNHNV and CDR2 YYDKDF (reference sequence). Trimming removed 0 bases at V and 3 bases at J, with 6 bases between. The CDR3 contains 13 residues. The CDR3 DNA is TGTGCCACCAGCAGAGATATCTTCTACGAGCAGTACTTC. It encodes CATSRDIFYEQYF.

The gene calls are TRBV18 and TRBJ2-5, with D possibly TRBD1 on 5 matching bases. The V gene lost 3 bases and the J gene lost 4 bases, with 12 bases spanning the gap. Per the germline V gene, CDR1 is KGHSH and CDR2 is LQKENI. The CDR3 covers 14 residues. The CDR3 spells CASSPLRVRETQYF. The CDR3 coding sequence is TGTGCCAGCTCACCGCTCAGGGTCAGAGAGACCCAGTACTTC. Supplemented by reference TRBV18 and TRBJ2-5, the full variable domain reads NAGVMQNPRHLVRRRGQEARLRCSPMKGHSHVYWYRQLPEEGLKFMVYLQKENIIDESGMPKERFSAEFPKEGPSILRIQQVVRGDSAAYFCASSPLRVRETQYFGPGTRLLVL.

This clone was seen a single time. The chain carries TRBV7-2 and TRBJ2-5; D is ambiguous. The length of the CDR3 is 13 residues. The germline V gene encodes CDR1 SGHTA and CDR2 FQGNSA. V lost 4 bases to trimming and J lost 5 bases, with 11 bases between them. The CDR3 DNA is TGTGCCAGCAGCTCCGGCCTGCGGGAGACCCAGTACTTC. It yields the protein CASSSGLRETQYF.

V is TRBV6-5 and J is TRBJ2-6, with D possibly being TRBD1 (5 bases). The CDR3 contains 14 residues. Germline lookup yields CDR1 MNHEY and CDR2 SVGAGI. V was cut by 10 bases and J by 2 bases, with 12 bases left in between. The CDR3 is CATQNRTGANVLTF. The CDR3 bases are TGTGCCACCCAGAACAGGACTGGGGCCAACGTCCTGACTTTC.

This chain joins TRBV30 and TRBJ1-2; 7 bases are a match to TRBD1. The CDR3 has 12 residues. From germline, CDR1 is GTSNPN and CDR2 SVGIG (reference sequence). The CDR3: CAWSQGNYGYTF. The CDR3 coding sequence is TGTGCTTGGTCACAGGGGAACTATGGCTACACCTTC.

The chain couples TRBV18 to TRBJ1-3; unclear D gene. The CDR3 runs to 16 residues. Germline CDR1 is KGHSH and CDR2 is LQKENI. V lost 0 bases, J lost 3 bases, and 12 bases lay in between. The CDR3 spells CASSPPGGQVGNTIYF. CDR3 coding DNA: TGTGCCAGCTCACCACCGGGAGGCCAGGTTGGAAACACCATATATTTT.

V and J are TRBV30 and TRBJ2-1, with TRBD2 identical over 7 bases. Germline trimming cut 3 bases from V and 0 bases from J; bases unmatched to any gene: 2. This CDR3 is 14 amino acids long. The V gene's germline CDR1 is GTSNPN and CDR2 SVGIG (reference sequence). The CDR3 DNA sequence: TGTGCCTGGAGGGGCGGGGGCTCCTACAATGAGCAGTTCTTC. Amino acids: CAWRGGGSYNEQFF.

The gene calls are TRBV4-3 and TRBJ1-3, with D tentatively TRBD1 (5 bases). Trimming shortened V by 4 bases and J by 0 bases, and 19 bases separated the two germline ends. In germline, CDR1 is LGHNA, CDR2 YSLEER. The CDR3 extends over 18 amino acids. The CDR3 DNA reads as TGCGCCAGCAGCCCCAGGGCGGGGGGTACCGGCTCTGGAAACACCATATATTTT. Translation gives CASSPRAGGTGSGNTIYF.

This chain connects TRBV7-6 to TRBJ1-1; no clear D. The CDR3 has 14 residues. V lost 5 bases and J lost 3, with 13 bases in between. CDR1 is SGHVS, CDR2 FNYEAQ, per germline. Here the CDR3 reads CASSAGEWDTEAFF. The DNA of the CDR3 is TGTGCCAGCAGCGCCGGGGAGTGGGACACTGAAGCTTTCTTT.

J is TRBJ2-1 and V is TRBV4-2; 10 bases line up with TRBD2. The CDR3 has 16 residues. V lost 0 bases, J lost 7 bases, and 6 bases stayed unmatched. Germline assignment: CDR1 LGHNA and CDR2 YNFKEQ. CDR3 loop: CASSQETLAGRNEQFF. The CDR3, as DNA: TGTGCCAGCAGCCAAGAGACACTAGCGGGAAGAAATGAGCAGTTCTTC.

The rearrangement links TRBV5-1 to TRBJ2-3; D uncertain. Trimming took off 0 bases at V and 0 bases at J, with 8 bases between the two ends. CDR3 length equals 15 residues. Germline V gene sequence: CDR1 SGHRS, CDR2 YFSETQ. CDR3 coding DNA: TGCGCCAGCAGCTTGGTGGGCCAGAGCACAGATACGCAGTATTTT. This gives the protein CASSLVGQSTDTQYF. The entire variable domain, with the rest obtained from reference TRBV5-1 and TRBJ2-3, is as follows: KAGVTQTPRYLIKTRGQQVTLSCSPISGHRSVSWYQQTPGQGLQFLFEYFSETQRNKGNFPGRFSGRQFSNSRSEMNVSTLELGDSALYLCASSLVGQSTDTQYFGPGTRLTVL.

The rearrangement links TRBV11-3 to TRBJ1-1; a weak D match, TRBD1 (6 bases). Germline assignment: CDR1 SGHNT and CDR2 YENEEA. This CDR3 is 17 amino acids long. Trimming left V 1 base short and J 5 bases short, with 20 bases between. The CDR3 sequence: CASSLGSARGVMTEAFF. CDR3 bases: TGTGCCAGCAGCTTAGGCTCAGCCAGGGGTGTCATGACTGAAGCTTTCTTT.

This chain joins TRBV28 and TRBJ1-2; D might be TRBD1 (6 bases). V was shortened by 4 bases and J by 5 bases, with 8 bases between the two germline ends. The length of the CDR3 is 12 residues. Germline V gene lookup returns CDR1 MDHEN and CDR2 SYDVKM. The CDR3 is CASSSQGYGYTF. In DNA form, the CDR3 reads TGTGCCAGCAGTTCACAGGGATATGGCTACACCTTC.

The V call is TRBV27, the J call TRBJ1-5; D perhaps matches TRBD1 (6 bases). Germline V gene lookup returns CDR1 MNHEY and CDR2 SMNVEV (reference sequence). This CDR3 spans 14 amino acids. V was clipped by 3 bases and J by 4 bases, with 10 bases between them. The CDR3 here is CASSLRTANQPQHF. The CDR3 nucleotides read TGTGCCAGCAGTTTGCGGACAGCGAATCAGCCCCAGCATTTT.

This chain uses TRBV5-1 with TRBJ2-7; a weak D match, TRBD1 (6 bases). The CDR3 is 15 amino acids. Trimming took off 4 bases at V and 5 bases at J, with 19 bases between the two ends. Germline values: CDR1 SGHRS, CDR2 YFSETQ. CDR3 bases: TGCGCCAGCAGCCGAGGAGGACAGTCGGTCCACGAGCAGTACTTC. This gives the protein CASSRGGQSVHEQYF.

The chain has TRBV27 and TRBJ1-5; no firm D call. The CDR3 extends over 13 amino acids. V lost 8 bases to trimming and J lost 5 bases, with 13 bases between them. Germline CDR1 MNHEY, CDR2 SMNVEV (reference sequence). DNA for the CDR3: TGTGCCAGCTCCGTAGAAGTCGATCAGCCCCAGCATTTT. Its translation is CASSVEVDQPQHF.

This sequence joins TRBV29-1 and TRBJ2-1; TRBD2 matches at 8 bases. CDR1 and CDR2 (germline): SQVTM, ANQGSEA. This CDR3 contains 14 residues. V shed 7 bases, J shed 8 bases, and the junction held 13 bases outside the gene matches. CDR3 in amino acids: CSGLPAGAGDEQFF. The CDR3 nucleotides read TGCAGCGGCCTCCCAGCGGGAGCGGGGGATGAGCAGTTCTTC.